This T cell receptor (beta chain) originates from a study of T cells in Graves' hyperthyroidism and ophthalmopathy. CDR1 and CDR2 (germline): SQVTM, ANQGSEA. Losses at the gene ends were 8 bases for V and 5 bases for J; bases not matched to a gene: 8. The CDR3 contains 13 residues. It was RNA transcripts that yielded the amplified TCR beta CDR3 regions. A set of HTBI primers served as the primers for a first-round RT-PCR of the TCR CDR3. TCRdb re-analysed the multiplex PCR reads in MiXCR, keeping a single row per CDR3 protein. Here the sample spans about 600,000 distinct CDR3 sequences, 16% being singletons. Exclusion criteria comprised uncontrolled infection, other autoimmune disease, pregnancy or lactation. The authors obtained PBMCs from 10 ml of fresh peripheral blood.

The sample was blood. The genes are TRBV29-1 and TRBJ1-5; 8 nucleotides line up with TRBD1. The source of this sequence is a woman between 40 and 50 years old with Graves' ophthalmopathy. The CDR3 loop is CSTRQGTDQPQHF. The CDR3 bases are TGCAGCACAAGACAGGGGACGGATCAGCCCCAGCATTTT.